This entry features one T cell receptor beta chain sequence. Its target is unknown. Data came from immunoSEQ multiplex PCR; TCRdb stores just in-frame clones and leaves some out. Among tens of thousands of clones listed, over 75% were seen once. These data belong to a study of OX40 agonist ivuxolimab in advanced cancers. Exclusion of a patient followed from autoimmune disease history or systemic immunosuppression. Study-level findings and limits: Antigen specificity remained undetermined for the expanded peripheral T cells. Circulating CD4+ and CD8+ T cells showed clonal expansion by week 6 at 0.1 to 3.0 mg/kg.

The ends were cut back, 0 bases at V and 1 base at J, with 15 bases in the middle. The CDR3 runs 17 residues. Germline CDR1 SGDLS, CDR2 YYNGEE. This sequence originates from an adult with an advanced solid tumor such as melanoma, head and neck, liver or kidney cancer. The chain employs TRBV9 and TRBJ2-3; D is possibly TRBD1 (5 bases). Sequencing used CD4+ or CD8+ T cells sorted from blood, obtained in a trial of the OX40 agonist ivuxolimab. DNA for the CDR3: TGTGCCAGCAGCGTAGAGGGTGGGTGGGGCCGCACAGATACGCAGTATTTT. It yields the protein CASSVEGGWGRTDTQYF.